The present T cell receptor (beta chain) was sequenced within a study of T cells after yellow fever vaccination. This clonotype was picked up many times. In TCRdb, the 5' RACE reads were re-called with MiXCR into one record per CDR3 protein. This table holds 68,000 or so distinct CDR3 sequences, approximately 7% found once. The CDR3 consists of 12 residues. Trimming removed 3 bases at V and 1 base at J, with 3 bases between. Germline V gene lookup returns CDR1 SEHNR and CDR2 FQNEAQ (reference sequence). The TCR was taken from a man aged 18 to 29 who received the YFV17D yellow fever vaccine. Here the sequenced sample was CD8+ T cells sorted from PBMCs, taken more than 40 days after the first yellow fever vaccination. This chain connects TRBV7-9 to TRBJ1-1, with D unresolved. CDR3 region: CASSFENTEAFF. For the CDR3, the DNA is TGTGCCAGCAGCTTTGAGAACACTGAAGCTTTCTTT.